A selection of T cell receptor beta chains follows, all from one sample in a study of identical twins. TCRdb passed the 5' RACE reads through MiXCR, listing each CDR3 protein once. The sample has hundreds of thousands of distinct CDR3 sequences, around 6.9% seen once. The sample was also reused in another study, on yellow fever vaccine responses in identical twins.

Input material: memory (CD45RO+) T cells sorted from blood. Receptor source: a woman younger than 30 in good health. Each CDR3 is given with its conserved first and last residue. Fields, in order: clone size, V gene, CDR3 protein. The listing skips clone size in some rows; elsewhere it reads once, few, many or a size class.

size: many
V: TRBV3-1
CDR3: CASSPPPNTEAFF

size: few
V: TRBV7-2
CDR3: CASSLSILAGVKYF

size: -
V: TRBV2
CDR3: CASSDRGTRNYGYTF

size: many
V: TRBV10-3
CDR3: CAISGQGGDGYTF

size: -
V: TRBV6-5
CDR3: CARRGEKLFF

size: -
V: TRBV7-2
CDR3: CASSPPDHEQYF

size: few
V: TRBV6-5
CDR3: CASSHGQGFYEQYF

size: few
V: TRBV2
CDR3: CASNAGFKSGETQYF

size: -
V: TRBV7-8
CDR3: CASSHREKLNNEQFF

size: -
V: TRBV20-1
CDR3: CSPRQGAAYEQYF

size: few
V: TRBV12-3/TRBV12-4
CDR3: CASSLKGSYGYTF

size: many
V: TRBV24-1
CDR3: CATSLWGSDTGELFF

size: many
V: TRBV25-1
CDR3: CASSFQGYATQYF

size: many
V: TRBV14
CDR3: CASSQGPGELFF

size: many
V: TRBV20-1
CDR3: CSAQTRYNEQFF

size: few
V: TRBV2
CDR3: CASSVGLLYNEQFF

size: few
V: TRBV5-6
CDR3: CASSLNRGRSSDSPLHF

size: many
V: TRBV5-1
CDR3: CASSLEGGSGNTIYF

size: -
V: TRBV9
CDR3: CASSLGGGPNYEQYF

size: -
V: TRBV5-5
CDR3: CASSFGGGVLETQYF

size: -
V: TRBV12-3/TRBV12-4
CDR3: CTSSLAPDPRKVPTGELFF

size: few
V: TRBV28
CDR3: CASLGGRSTDTQYF

size: few
V: TRBV15
CDR3: CATSRDWVGLGVEETQYF

size: few
V: TRBV7-2
CDR3: CASSARPSGRPGMAQYF

size: -
V: TRBV3-1
CDR3: CASSQVDQIGKTQYF

size: many
V: TRBV5-6
CDR3: CASSHAGSETQYF

size: few
V: TRBV7-2
CDR3: CASRLRGKVIETQYF

size: few
V: TRBV18
CDR3: CASSGGLATYNEQFF

size: few
V: TRBV6-2/TRBV6-3
CDR3: CASSRTIRGNPARPANEQFF

size: -
V: TRBV6-5
CDR3: CASSDGVYGYTF

size: many
V: TRBV20-1
CDR3: CSASRGMGEQYF

size: -
V: TRBV5-4
CDR3: CASSLVGRGYTF

size: many
V: TRBV24-1
CDR3: CATSDILGYTF

size: few
V: TRBV5-1
CDR3: CASSAASGQETQYF

size: -
V: TRBV30
CDR3: CAWSVGASFSYNEQFF

size: few
V: TRBV27
CDR3: CASSLSLAGGEETQYF

size: many
V: TRBV11-2
CDR3: CASSLGGDPGHEQYF

size: -
V: TRBV6-2/TRBV6-3
CDR3: CASSLTNSYNEQFF

size: many
V: TRBV5-1
CDR3: CASSLAGTGGNGYTF

size: once
V: TRBV18
CDR3: CASSVGLSQETQYF

size: -
V: TRBV6-1
CDR3: CASSDEGGPYEQYF

size: few
V: TRBV7-9
CDR3: CASSPAAGSFAGELFF

size: few
V: TRBV19
CDR3: CASTTPGGYNEQFF

size: -
V: TRBV20-1
CDR3: CSATGQGSYNEQFF

size: few
V: TRBV7-2
CDR3: CASSSGRLHNSPLHF

size: few
V: TRBV9
CDR3: CASSVGGAGETQYF

size: -
V: TRBV7-9
CDR3: CASSPGASGQETQYF

size: -
V: TRBV5-1
CDR3: CASSMGHLEKLFF

size: few
V: TRBV2
CDR3: CASSGGGGGGPGELFF

size: -
V: TRBV3-1
CDR3: CASSLRGLDYGYTF